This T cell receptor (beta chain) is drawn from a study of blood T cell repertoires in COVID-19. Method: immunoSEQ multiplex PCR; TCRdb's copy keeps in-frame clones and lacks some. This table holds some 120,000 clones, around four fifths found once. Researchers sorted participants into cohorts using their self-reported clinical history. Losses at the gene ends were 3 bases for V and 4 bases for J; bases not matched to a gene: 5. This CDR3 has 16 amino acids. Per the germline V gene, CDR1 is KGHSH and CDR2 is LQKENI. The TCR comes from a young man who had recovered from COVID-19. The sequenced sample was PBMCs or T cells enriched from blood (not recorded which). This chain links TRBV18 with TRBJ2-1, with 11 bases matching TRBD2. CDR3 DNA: TGTGCCAGCTCACCCCTGACTAGCGGGATTTACAATGAGCAGTTCTTC. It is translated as CASSPLTSGIYNEQFF.